These T cell receptor beta chains were read from a single sample in a study of blood T cell repertoires in COVID-19. The assay was immunoSEQ multiplex PCR, and TCRdb's table has in-frame clones only and misses some. The data hold 150,000 or so clones, with around 78% observed a single time. Sequenced material: peripheral blood. The source is a man older than 75 with acute or convalescent COVID-19. CDR3s include the opening cysteine and the closing phenylalanine or tryptophan. D genes are given only for firm matches. The size entry is marked missing in some rows and otherwise reads once, few, many or a size class.

D,length,J,size,V,CDR3,DNA
TRBD1,14,TRBJ1-2,.,TRBV19,CASSIGDRVYGYTF,TGTGCCAGTAGTATAGGGGACAGGGTTTATGGCTACACCTTC
.,12,TRBJ1-6,few,TRBV11-1,CASRGDVSPLHF,TGTGCCAGTCGGGGAGACGTTTCACCCCTCCACTTT
.,15,TRBJ1-1,once,TRBV7-9,CASSLALTGNTEAFF,TGTGCCAGCAGCTTAGCTCTGACAGGGAACACTGAAGCTTTCTTT
TRBD2,17,TRBJ2-5,.,TRBV5-1,CASSPGLAGRFQETQYF,TGCGCCAGCAGCCCCGGACTAGCGGGGAGATTCCAAGAGACCCAGTACTTC
TRBD1,14,TRBJ2-1,.,TRBV12-5,CASKQGDSYNEQFF,TGTGCTAGCAAACAGGGGGACTCCTACAATGAGCAGTTCTTC
.,12,TRBJ1-2,.,TRBV30,CAWSDPGVGYTF,TGTGCCTGGAGTGACCCGGGTGTTGGCTACACCTTC
.,15,TRBJ2-5,.,TRBV15,CATSRDGGVSETQYF,TGTGCCACCAGCAGAGATGGAGGGGTTTCGGAGACCCAGTACTTC
.,15,TRBJ1-4,.,TRBV5-6,CASRPGQQRGEKLFF,TGTGCCAGCAGGCCGGGACAACAACGGGGTGAAAAACTGTTTTTT
TRBD2,16,TRBJ2-1,.,TRBV7-2,CASRFATSGVWNEQFF,TGTGCCAGCAGGTTCGCGACTAGCGGAGTTTGGAATGAGCAGTTCTTC
.,13,TRBJ2-1,.,TRBV6-5,CASNGGAYNEQFF,TGTGCCAGCAACGGGGGTGCCTACAATGAGCAGTTCTTC
TRBD1,16,TRBJ1-4,.,TRBV2,CASRDRGQTFNEKLFF,TGTGCCAGCAGGGACAGGGGGCAGACGTTTAATGAAAAACTGTTTTTT
TRBD1,13,TRBJ2-7,.,TRBV5-4,CATRDRETLEQYF,TGTGCCACCCGGGACAGGGAAACTCTCGAGCAGTACTTC
.,15,TRBJ2-1,.,TRBV11-2,CASSPRGSAYNEQFF,TGTGCCAGCAGCCCGCGGGGTAGCGCCTACAATGAGCAGTTCTTC
.,14,TRBJ1-5,.,TRBV28,CASNRLGGNQPQHF,TGTGCCAGCAACCGCCTGGGCGGCAATCAGCCCCAGCATTTT
TRBD1,19,TRBJ1-1,.,TRBV5-1,CASSPTGTGGPRWNTEAFF,TGCGCCAGCAGCCCAACCGGGACAGGGGGCCCCAGATGGAACACTGAAGCTTTCTTT
TRBD2,13,TRBJ2-1,.,TRBV5-1,CASSPGLVVEQFF,TGCGCCAGCAGCCCCGGACTAGTTGTTGAGCAGTTCTTC
.,14,TRBJ1-6,few,TRBV5-1,CASSLGQDNSPLHF,TGCGCCAGCAGCTTGGGCCAGGATAATTCACCCCTCCACTTT
TRBD1,16,TRBJ1-2,few,TRBV6-5,CASSYGTGGGRYGYTF,TGTGCCAGCAGTTACGGGACAGGGGGCGGGCGCTATGGCTACACCTTC
.,17,TRBJ2-1,.,TRBV7-8,CASSFLTAGVTYNEQFF,TGTGCCAGCAGCTTTTTAACGGCAGGGGTCACCTACAATGAGCAGTTCTTC
TRBD2,17,TRBJ2-4,.,TRBV5-1,CASSSEPRTSGRNIQYF,TGCGCCAGCAGCTCCGAGCCTAGGACTAGCGGGCGTAACATTCAGTACTTC
.,15,TRBJ1-5,once,TRBV3-1/TRBV3-2,CASSRMAHFTQPQHF,TGTGCCAGCAGCCGAATGGCTCATTTTACTCAGCCCCAGCATTTT
.,16,TRBJ2-1,.,TRBV6-5,CASSYSVHSSYNEQFF,TGTGCCAGCAGTTACTCAGTTCATAGCTCCTACAATGAGCAGTTCTTC
TRBD1,15,TRBJ1-3,.,TRBV7-8,CASSTDRGPGNTIYF,TGTGCCAGCAGCACCGACAGGGGGCCTGGAAACACCATATATTTT
.,13,TRBJ2-5,once,TRBV18,CASSGNGEETQYF,TGTGCCAGCTCAGGTAATGGAGAAGAGACCCAGTACTTC
.,13,TRBJ1-1,.,TRBV27,CASIGNGYTEAFF,TGTGCCAGCATCGGGAACGGGTACACTGAAGCTTTCTTT
.,13,TRBJ1-2,.,TRBV11-2,CASRGDANYGYTF,TGTGCCAGCAGGGGCGATGCGAACTATGGCTACACCTTC
TRBD2,16,TRBJ2-7,.,TRBV11-3,CASSLGTSGGTYEQYF,TGTGCCAGCAGCTTAGGGACTAGCGGGGGGACCTACGAGCAGTACTTC
.,19,TRBJ2-1,.,TRBV7-9,CASSLAGLAIDFSYNEQFF,TGTGCCAGCAGCTTAGCCGGTCTAGCTATTGATTTCTCCTACAATGAGCAGTTCTTC
.,15,TRBJ1-1,.,TRBV7-8,CASSPDSSRNTEAFF,TGTGCCAGCAGCCCGGACAGCTCAAGGAACACTGAAGCTTTCTTT
.,12,TRBJ2-6,.,TRBV19,CATGSGANVLTF,TGTGCCACAGGATCTGGGGCCAACGTCCTGACTTTC
TRBD1,15,TRBJ1-6,.,TRBV18,CASSRGPSTNSPLHF,TGTGCCAGCTCTAGGGGGCCTAGTACAAATTCACCCCTCCACTTT
.,14,TRBJ1-2,.,TRBV5-1,CASSTGGTNYGYTF,TGCGCCAGCAGCACCGGAGGTACGAACTATGGCTACACCTTC
.,15,TRBJ1-4,.,TRBV4-1,CASSQDGWRAEKLFF,TGCGCCAGCAGCCAAGATGGCTGGAGGGCTGAAAAACTGTTTTTT
TRBD1,14,TRBJ1-2,.,TRBV6-2/TRBV6-3,CASSTRDRGVGYTF,TGTGCCAGCAGCACCAGAGACAGGGGTGTGGGCTACACCTTC
.,15,TRBJ1-5,.,TRBV19,CASLQSQAYNQPQHF,TGTGCCAGTCTGCAGTCACAGGCTTACAATCAGCCCCAGCATTTT
.,15,TRBJ2-2,.,TRBV6-5,CASSYSGGAGGELFF,TGTGCCAGCAGTTACTCAGGGGGTGCGGGCGGGGAGCTGTTTTTT
.,13,TRBJ1-1,.,TRBV12-5,CASAPNGNTEAFF,TGTGCTAGTGCCCCCAACGGGAACACTGAAGCTTTCTTT
.,14,TRBJ2-2,.,TRBV24-1,CATQGLQSTGELFF,TGTGCCACCCAGGGACTCCAAAGCACCGGGGAGCTGTTTTTT
TRBD2,16,TRBJ2-2,.,TRBV5-1,CASSLVTSGNTGELFF,TGCGCCAGCAGCTTGGTAACTAGCGGGAACACCGGGGAGCTGTTTTTT
.,13,TRBJ1-2,.,TRBV11-3,CASSFGGNYGYTF,TGTGCCAGCAGCTTTGGGGGGAACTATGGCTACACCTTC
.,12,TRBJ2-1,.,TRBV6-6,CASSPGRNEQFF,TGTGCCAGCAGTCCAGGTCGGAATGAGCAGTTCTTC
.,15,TRBJ2-3,.,TRBV4-2,CASSQVSGSPDTQYF,TGTGCCAGCAGCCAAGTTTCGGGGAGCCCAGATACGCAGTATTTT
TRBD1,16,TRBJ1-6,once,TRBV5-1,CASSYMDRGLESPLHF,TGCGCCAGCAGCTACATGGACAGGGGGCTAGAATCACCCCTCCACTTT
.,13,TRBJ2-2,.,TRBV2,CASRDKVTGELFF,TGTGCCAGCCGGGACAAGGTCACCGGGGAGCTGTTTTTT
.,14,TRBJ1-5,.,TRBV28,CASTIGALYQPQHF,TGTGCCAGCACCATAGGAGCACTTTATCAGCCCCAGCATTTT
.,13,TRBJ1-2,.,TRBV7-2,CASSPSWADGYTF,TGTGCCAGCAGCCCGAGTTGGGCCGATGGCTACACCTTC
TRBD1,16,TRBJ1-4,.,TRBV7-2,CASSLGTGRGNEKLFF,TGTGCCAGCAGCCTTGGGACAGGGAGGGGTAATGAAAAACTGTTTTTT
TRBD1,13,TRBJ1-1,many,TRBV29-1,CSVTGQGGTEAFF,TGCAGCGTTACCGGACAGGGAGGGACTGAAGCTTTCTTT
.,14,TRBJ2-7,.,TRBV15,CATSRARVSNEQYF,TGTGCCACCAGCAGAGCCAGGGTCTCTAACGAGCAGTACTTC